The 8 T cell receptor beta chains listed next were all sequenced from one sample in a study of cytomegalovirus exposure and HLA in healthy donors. Primers for the PCR totalled 60 Vbeta and 13 Jbeta. Repertoires were generated with immunoSEQ multiplex PCR, while TCRdb's copy carries only in-frame clones and drops some. Here the sample spans around 190,000 clones, about three quarters being singletons. Source material: PBMCs. The source of these receptors is a woman in her thirties or forties in good health and CMV-seronegative.

This clone was seen only a few times. This sequence joins TRBV30 and TRBJ1-5, with 7 positions matching TRBD1. This CDR3 region has 15 residues. CDR1 is GTSNPN, CDR2 SVGIG, per germline (reference sequence). J gave up 4 bases and V 2 bases, and 8 bases lay outside the gene matches. CDR3 sequence: CAWSTTGTVNQPQHF. CDR3 nucleotide sequence: TGTGCCTGGAGTACTACCGGGACAGTGAATCAGCCCCAGCATTTT.

This sequence joins TRBV7-9 and TRBJ2-2; TRBD2 agrees at 8 bases. The CDR3 runs 14 residues. CDR1 and CDR2 from the germline V gene are SEHNR and FQNEAQ (reference sequence). The V segment lost 5 bases and the J segment 3 bases; nucleotides outside the gene matches: 2. The chain's CDR3 is CASSLLADTGELFF. The CDR3 DNA is TGTGCCAGCAGCCTACTAGCGGACACCGGGGAGCTGTTTTTT. The complete variable domain, with remaining parts taken from reference TRBV7-9 and TRBJ2-2, reads DTGVSQNPRHKITKRGQNVTFRCDPISEHNRLYWYRQTLGQGPEFLTYFQNEAQLEKSRLLSDRFSAERPKGSFSTLEIQRTEQGDSAMYLCASSLLADTGELFFGEGSRLTVL.

This clone was observed a handful of times. The chain carries TRBV10-3 and TRBJ2-7; 12 bases are a match to TRBD2. The germline gives CDR1 ENHRY, CDR2 SYGVKD. The CDR3 is made up of 13 amino acids. With 0 bases clipped from V and 9 bases from J, the junction kept 0 bases outside the gene matches. The CDR3: CAISESGLAGQYV. Written as DNA, the CDR3 is TGTGCCATCAGTGAGTCGGGACTAGCGGGGCAGTACGTC.

As concerns this clone: Other DNA sequences in the same sample also yield this CDR3. The gene calls are TRBV5-1 and TRBJ2-5; 8 bases map to TRBD1. The CDR3 is 15 residues long. Per germline, CDR1 SGHRS and CDR2 YFSETQ. The V segment lost 0 bases and the J segment 5 bases; nucleotides outside the gene matches: 6. The CDR3 sequence: CASSLAQGAGETQYF. CDR3 DNA: TGCGCCAGCAGCTTGGCTCAGGGGGCAGGGGAGACCCAGTACTTC.

The genes are TRBV9 and TRBJ2-3; 7 nucleotides agree with TRBD1. CDR3 size: 15 residues. CDR1 and CDR2 (germline): SGDLS, YYNGEE. The V segment lost 4 bases and the J segment 4 bases; nucleotides outside the gene matches: 9. DNA for the CDR3: TGTGCCAGCAGCAAACACGGACAGGAGGCAGATACGCAGTATTTT. This translates into CASSKHGQEADTQYF.

This chain links TRBV7-9 with TRBJ1-5, with D perhaps matching TRBD1 (5 bases). The length of the CDR3 is 14 residues. Trimming stripped 8 bases from V and 6 bases from J, with 17 bases between. Germline V gives CDR1 SEHNR, CDR2 FQNEAQ (reference sequence). In DNA form, the CDR3 reads TGTGCCAGCGCCACCGGAGGGGACCGTCAGCCCCAGCATTTT. Translating it yields CASATGGDRQPQHF.

The rearrangement joins TRBV7-2 to TRBJ2-6, with TRBD2 as a possible D gene (6 bases). V lost 0 bases, J lost 2 bases, and 8 bases lay in between. This CDR3 is built from 16 residues. Looked up from germline, CDR1 is SGHTA and CDR2 is FQGNSA. The CDR3 reads CASSLASGAGANVLTF. The DNA of the CDR3 is TGTGCCAGCAGCTTAGCGTCGGGGGCTGGGGCCAACGTCCTGACTTTC.

The gene calls are TRBV6-5 and TRBJ1-1; 7 positions agree with TRBD1. The CDR3 spans 14 residues. V lost 4 bases to trimming and J lost 4 bases; unmatched junction nucleotides: 6. Germline V lookup: CDR1 MNHEY, CDR2 SVGAGI. CDR3 coding DNA: TGTGCCAGCAGTTCCGACAGGGAGGTCACTGAAGCTTTCTTT. It encodes CASSSDREVTEAFF.